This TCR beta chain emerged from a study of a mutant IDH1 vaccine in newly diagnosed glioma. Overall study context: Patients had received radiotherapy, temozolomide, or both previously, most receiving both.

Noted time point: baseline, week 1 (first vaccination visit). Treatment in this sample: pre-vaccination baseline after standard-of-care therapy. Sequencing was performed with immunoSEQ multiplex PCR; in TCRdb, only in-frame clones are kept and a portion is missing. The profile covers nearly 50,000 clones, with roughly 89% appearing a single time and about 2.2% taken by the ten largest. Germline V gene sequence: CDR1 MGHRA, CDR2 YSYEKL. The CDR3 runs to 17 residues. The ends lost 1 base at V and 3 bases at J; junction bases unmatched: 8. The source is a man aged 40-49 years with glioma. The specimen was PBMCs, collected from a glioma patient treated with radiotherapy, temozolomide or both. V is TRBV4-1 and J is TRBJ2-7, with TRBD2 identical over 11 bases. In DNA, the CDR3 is TGCGCCAGCAGCCAAGTAGCGGGAGGGCCGGTTCGCTACGAGCAGTACTTC. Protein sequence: CASSQVAGGPVRYEQYF.